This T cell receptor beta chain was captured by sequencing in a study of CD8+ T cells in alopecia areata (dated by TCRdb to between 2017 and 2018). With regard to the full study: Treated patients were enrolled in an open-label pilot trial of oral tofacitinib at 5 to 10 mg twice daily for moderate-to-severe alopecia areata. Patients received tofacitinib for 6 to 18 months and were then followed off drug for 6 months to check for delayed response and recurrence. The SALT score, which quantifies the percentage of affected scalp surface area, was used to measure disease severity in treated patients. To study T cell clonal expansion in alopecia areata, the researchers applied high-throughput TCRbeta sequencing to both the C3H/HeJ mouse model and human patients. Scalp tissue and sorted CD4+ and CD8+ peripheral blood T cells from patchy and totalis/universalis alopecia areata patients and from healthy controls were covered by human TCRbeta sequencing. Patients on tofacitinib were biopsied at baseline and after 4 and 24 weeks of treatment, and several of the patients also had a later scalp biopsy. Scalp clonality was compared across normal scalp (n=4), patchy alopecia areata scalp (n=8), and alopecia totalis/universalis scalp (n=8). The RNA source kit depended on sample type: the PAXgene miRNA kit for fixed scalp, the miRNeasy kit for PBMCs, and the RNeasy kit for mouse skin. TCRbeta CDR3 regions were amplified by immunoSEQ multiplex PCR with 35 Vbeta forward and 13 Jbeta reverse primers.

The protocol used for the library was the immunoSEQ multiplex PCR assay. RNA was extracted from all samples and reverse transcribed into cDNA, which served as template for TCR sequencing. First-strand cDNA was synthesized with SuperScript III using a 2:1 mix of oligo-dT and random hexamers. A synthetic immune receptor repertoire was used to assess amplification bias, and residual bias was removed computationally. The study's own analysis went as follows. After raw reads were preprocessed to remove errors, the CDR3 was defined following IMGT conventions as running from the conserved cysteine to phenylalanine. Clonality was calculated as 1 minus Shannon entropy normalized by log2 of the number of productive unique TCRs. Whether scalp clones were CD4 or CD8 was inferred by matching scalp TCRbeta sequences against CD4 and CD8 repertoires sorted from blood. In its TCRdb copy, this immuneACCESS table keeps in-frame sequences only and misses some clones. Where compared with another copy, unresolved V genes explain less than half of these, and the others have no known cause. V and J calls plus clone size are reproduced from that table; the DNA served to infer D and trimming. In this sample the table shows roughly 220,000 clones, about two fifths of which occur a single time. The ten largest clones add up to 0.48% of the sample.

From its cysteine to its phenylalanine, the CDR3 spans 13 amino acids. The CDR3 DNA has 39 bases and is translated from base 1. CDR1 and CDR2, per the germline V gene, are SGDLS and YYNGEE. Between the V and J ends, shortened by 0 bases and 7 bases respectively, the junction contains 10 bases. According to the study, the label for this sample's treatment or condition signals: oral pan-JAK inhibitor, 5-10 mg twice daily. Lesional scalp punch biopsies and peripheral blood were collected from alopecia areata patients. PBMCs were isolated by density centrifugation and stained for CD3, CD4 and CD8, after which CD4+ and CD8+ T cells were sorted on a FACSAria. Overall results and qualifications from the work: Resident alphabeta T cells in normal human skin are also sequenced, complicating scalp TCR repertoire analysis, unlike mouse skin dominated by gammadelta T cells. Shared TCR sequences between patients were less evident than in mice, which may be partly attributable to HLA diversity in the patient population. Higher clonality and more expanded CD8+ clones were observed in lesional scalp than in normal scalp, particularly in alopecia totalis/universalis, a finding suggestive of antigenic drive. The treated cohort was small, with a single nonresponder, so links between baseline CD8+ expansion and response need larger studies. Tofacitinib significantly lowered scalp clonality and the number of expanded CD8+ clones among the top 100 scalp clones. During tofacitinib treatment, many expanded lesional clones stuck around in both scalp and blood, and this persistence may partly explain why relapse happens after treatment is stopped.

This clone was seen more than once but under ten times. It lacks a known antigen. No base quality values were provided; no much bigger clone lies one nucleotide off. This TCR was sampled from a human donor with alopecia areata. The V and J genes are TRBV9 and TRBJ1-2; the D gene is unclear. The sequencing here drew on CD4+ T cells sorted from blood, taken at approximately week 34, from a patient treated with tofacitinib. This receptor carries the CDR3 CASSVEPDLGYTF. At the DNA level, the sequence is TGTGCCAGCAGCGTAGAGCCCGATCTTGGCTACACCTTC.